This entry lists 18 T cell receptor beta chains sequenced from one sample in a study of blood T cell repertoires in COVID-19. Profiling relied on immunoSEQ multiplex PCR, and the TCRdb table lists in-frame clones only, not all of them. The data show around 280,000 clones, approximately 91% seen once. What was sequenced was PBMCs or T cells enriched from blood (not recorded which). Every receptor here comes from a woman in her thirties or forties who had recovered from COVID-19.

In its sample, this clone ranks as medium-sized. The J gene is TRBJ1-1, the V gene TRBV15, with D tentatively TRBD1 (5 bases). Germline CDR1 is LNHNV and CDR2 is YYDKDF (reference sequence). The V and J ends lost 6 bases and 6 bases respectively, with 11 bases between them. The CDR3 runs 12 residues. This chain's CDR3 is CATREGASEAFF. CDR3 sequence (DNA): TGTGCCACCAGAGAAGGGGCATCTGAAGCTTTCTTT. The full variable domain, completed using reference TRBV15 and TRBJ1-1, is DAMVIQNPRYQVTQFGKPVTLSCSQTLNHNVMYWYQQKSSQAPKLLFHYYDKDFNNEADTPDNFQSRRPNTSFCFLDIRSPGLGDTAMYLCATREGASEAFFGQGTRLTVV.

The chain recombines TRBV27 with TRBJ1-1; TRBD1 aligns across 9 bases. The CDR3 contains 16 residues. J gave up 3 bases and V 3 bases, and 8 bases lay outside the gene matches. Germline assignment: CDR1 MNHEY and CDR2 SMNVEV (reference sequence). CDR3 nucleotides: TGTGCCAGCAGTTTCCACCCTGGACAGGGGCACACTGAAGCTTTCTTT. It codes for CASSFHPGQGHTEAFF.

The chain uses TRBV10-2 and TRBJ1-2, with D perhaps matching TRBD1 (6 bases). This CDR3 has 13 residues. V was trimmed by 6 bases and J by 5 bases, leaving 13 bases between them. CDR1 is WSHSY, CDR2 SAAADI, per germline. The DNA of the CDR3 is TGCGCCAGCAGATCCGGGACACCATATGGCTACACCTTC. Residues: CASRSGTPYGYTF.

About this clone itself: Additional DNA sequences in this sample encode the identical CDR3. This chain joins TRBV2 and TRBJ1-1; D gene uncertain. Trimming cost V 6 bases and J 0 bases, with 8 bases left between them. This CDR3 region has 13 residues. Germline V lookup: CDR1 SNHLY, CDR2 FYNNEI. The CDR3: CASSPGVNTEAFF. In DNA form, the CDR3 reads TGTGCCAGCAGCCCCGGGGTGAACACTGAAGCTTTCTTT. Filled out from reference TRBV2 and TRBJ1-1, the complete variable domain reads EPEVTQTPSHQVTQMGQEVILRCVPISNHLYFYWYRQILGQKVEFLVSFYNNEISEKSEIFDDQFSVERPDGSNFTLKIRSTKLEDSAMYFCASSPGVNTEAFFGQGTRLTVV.

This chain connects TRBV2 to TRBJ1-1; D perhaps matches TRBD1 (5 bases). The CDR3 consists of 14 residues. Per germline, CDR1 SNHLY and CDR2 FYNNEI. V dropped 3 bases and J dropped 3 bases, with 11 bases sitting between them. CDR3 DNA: TGTGCCAGCAGTGACGGGGAGGGGTACACTGAAGCTTTCTTT. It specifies CASSDGEGYTEAFF.

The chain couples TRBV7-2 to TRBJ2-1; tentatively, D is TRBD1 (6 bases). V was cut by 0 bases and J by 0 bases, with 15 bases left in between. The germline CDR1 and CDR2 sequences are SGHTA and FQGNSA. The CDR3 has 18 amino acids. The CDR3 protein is CASSLALQGPSSYNEQFF. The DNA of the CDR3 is TGTGCCAGCAGCTTAGCGTTACAGGGCCCCAGCTCCTACAATGAGCAGTTCTTC.

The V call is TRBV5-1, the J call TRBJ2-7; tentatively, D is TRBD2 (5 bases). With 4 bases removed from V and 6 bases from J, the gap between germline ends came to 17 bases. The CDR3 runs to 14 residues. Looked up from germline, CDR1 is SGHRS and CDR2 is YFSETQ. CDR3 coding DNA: TGCGCCAGCAGCCCCGGTGGGTTAGGAGGCGAGCAGTACTTC. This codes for CASSPGGLGGEQYF.

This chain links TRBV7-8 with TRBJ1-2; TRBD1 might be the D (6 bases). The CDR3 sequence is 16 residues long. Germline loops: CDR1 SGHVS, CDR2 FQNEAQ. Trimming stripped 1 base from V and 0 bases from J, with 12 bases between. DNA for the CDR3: TGTGCCAGCAGCTTAGTCAGACAGGCTCCTAACTATGGCTACACCTTC. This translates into CASSLVRQAPNYGYTF.

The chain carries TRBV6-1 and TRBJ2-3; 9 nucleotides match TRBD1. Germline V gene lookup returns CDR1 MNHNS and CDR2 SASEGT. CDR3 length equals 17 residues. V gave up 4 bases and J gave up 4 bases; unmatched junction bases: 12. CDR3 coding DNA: TGTGCCAGCAGTGCCCTTGGTACAGGGGGCGCCGCAGATACGCAGTATTTT. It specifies CASSALGTGGAADTQYF.

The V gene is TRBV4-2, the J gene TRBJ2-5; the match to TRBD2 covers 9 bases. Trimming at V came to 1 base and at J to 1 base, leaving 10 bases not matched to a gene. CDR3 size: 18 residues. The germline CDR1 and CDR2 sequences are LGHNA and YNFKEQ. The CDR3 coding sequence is TGTGCCAGCAGCCAAGCGTTTGGTAGCGGGGGCCGCCAAGAGACCCAGTACTTC. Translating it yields CASSQAFGSGGRQETQYF.

The CDR3 loop reads CASSWAGRKGTDTQYF. The DNA for the CDR3 is TGTGCCAGCAGCTGGGCAGGGCGAAAAGGCACAGATACGCAGTATTTT. The chain carries TRBV7-2 and TRBJ2-3; D might be TRBD1 (5 bases). Per germline, CDR1 SGHTA and CDR2 FQGNSA. CDR3 size: 16 residues. V was pared by 4 bases and J by 1 base, with 15 bases between.

CDR3: CASSSPEREDGTDTQYF. CDR3 DNA: TGTGCCAGCAGCTCCCCCGAGCGGGAGGACGGCACAGATACGCAGTATTTT. This sequence joins TRBV9 and TRBJ2-3, with 9 bases matching TRBD2. CDR1 and CDR2 from the germline V gene are SGDLS and YYNGEE. V trimming: 4 bases; J trimming: 1 base; junction bases outside the gene matches: 10. This CDR3 contains 17 residues. Variable domain in full (rest from reference TRBV9 and TRBJ2-3): DSGVTQTPKHLITATGQRVTLRCSPRSGDLSVYWYQQSLDQGLQFLIQYYNGEERAKGNILERFSAQQFPDLHSELNLSSLELGDSALYFCASSSPEREDGTDTQYFGPGTRLTVL.

CDR3 amino acids: CASSIRLGRGGTEAFF. The CDR3 nucleotides are TGTGCCAGTAGTATAAGGCTGGGGAGGGGGGGCACTGAAGCTTTCTTT. The chain has TRBV19 and TRBJ1-1; D is possibly TRBD1 (6 bases). CDR1 and CDR2 (germline): LNHDA, SQIVND (reference sequence). The CDR3 is made up of 16 amino acids. Trimming removed 2 bases at V and 4 bases at J, with 17 bases between.

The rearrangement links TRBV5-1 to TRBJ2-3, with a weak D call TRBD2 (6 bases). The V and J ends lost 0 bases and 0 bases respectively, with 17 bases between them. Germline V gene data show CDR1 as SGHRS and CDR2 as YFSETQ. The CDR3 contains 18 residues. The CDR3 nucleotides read TGCGCCAGCAGCTTGGATCCCCAGCGGGCGCTTAGCACAGATACGCAGTATTTT. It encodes CASSLDPQRALSTDTQYF.

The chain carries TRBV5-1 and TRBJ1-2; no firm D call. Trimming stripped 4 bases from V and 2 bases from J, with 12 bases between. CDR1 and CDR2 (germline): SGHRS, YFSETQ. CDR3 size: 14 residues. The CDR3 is CASSLVAVNYGYTF. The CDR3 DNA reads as TGCGCCAGCAGCCTTGTTGCGGTGAACTATGGCTACACCTTC.

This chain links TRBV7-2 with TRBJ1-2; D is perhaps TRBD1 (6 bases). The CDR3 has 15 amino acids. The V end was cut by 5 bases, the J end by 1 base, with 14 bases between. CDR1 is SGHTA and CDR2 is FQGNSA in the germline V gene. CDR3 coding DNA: TGTGCCAGCAGCCCCTTGGGGACATTTAACTATGGCTACACCTTC. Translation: CASSPLGTFNYGYTF.

CDR3 in amino acids: CASGGLKEPQHF. In DNA, the CDR3 is TGTGCCAGCGGCGGCTTGAAAGAGCCCCAGCATTTT. The V gene is TRBV3-1 (or the pseudogene TRBV3-2), the J gene TRBJ1-5; the D is unclear. Per the germline V gene, CDR1 is LGHDT and CDR2 is YNNKEL (reference sequence). Trimming pared 8 bases from V and 8 bases from J, leaving 13 bases between. The CDR3 consists of 12 residues.

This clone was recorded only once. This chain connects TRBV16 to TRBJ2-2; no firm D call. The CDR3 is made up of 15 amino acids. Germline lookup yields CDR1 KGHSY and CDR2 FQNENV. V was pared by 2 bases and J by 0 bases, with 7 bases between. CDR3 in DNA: TGTGCCAGCAGCCAAGTCAGTCCGAACACCGGGGAGCTGTTTTTT. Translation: CASSQVSPNTGELFF.